The present TCR beta chain was sequenced within a study of T cell repertoires in ileal Crohn's disease. Looking at the study overall: Every patient was operated on for stricturing (around 61%) or penetrating (39%) complications. Findings and caveats of the study: Compared with non-smokers, active smokers at surgery showed more clonal expansions. Compared with CD4 T cells, sorted CD8 cells carried more expanded clones.

J gave up 2 bases and V 2 bases, and 2 bases lay outside the gene matches. This CDR3 spans 14 amino acids. Germline V gene lookup returns CDR1 GTSNPN and CDR2 SVGIG (reference sequence). A note on this clone: Its antigen remains unknown.

Around 500 nanograms of biopsy DNA per sample underwent TCRB immunosequencing. Produced via immunoSEQ multiplex PCR; TCRdb's table is partial and in-frame only. The table shows around 15,000 clones, with roughly three fifths occurring only once. The rearrangement joins TRBV30 to TRBJ1-5, with 8 bases matching TRBD1. This TCR came from an adult with Crohn's disease. The sample comprised ileal tissue. CDR3 amino acids: CAWSSTGGNQPQHF. The CDR3 region has the DNA TGTGCCTGGAGTTCGACAGGGGGCAATCAGCCCCAGCATTTT.